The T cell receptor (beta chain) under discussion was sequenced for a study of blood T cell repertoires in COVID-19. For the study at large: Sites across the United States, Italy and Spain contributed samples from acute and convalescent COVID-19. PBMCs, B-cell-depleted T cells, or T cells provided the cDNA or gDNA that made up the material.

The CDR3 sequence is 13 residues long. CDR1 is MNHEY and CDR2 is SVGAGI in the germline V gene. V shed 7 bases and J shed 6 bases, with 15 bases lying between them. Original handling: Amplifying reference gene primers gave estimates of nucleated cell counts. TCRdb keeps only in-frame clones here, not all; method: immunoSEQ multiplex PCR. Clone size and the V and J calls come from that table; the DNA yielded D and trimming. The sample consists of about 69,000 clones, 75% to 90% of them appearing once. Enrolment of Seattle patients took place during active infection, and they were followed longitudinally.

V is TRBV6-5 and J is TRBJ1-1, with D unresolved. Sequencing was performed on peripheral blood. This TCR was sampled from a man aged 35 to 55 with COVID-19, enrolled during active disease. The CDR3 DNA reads TGTGCCAGCACTCCCCGGAGGGCATCTGAAGCTTTCTTT. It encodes CASTPRRASEAFF.